The following is a T cell receptor beta chain sequence with its context. Its antigen is still unknown. This entry is derived from a study of chemoradiotherapy in HPV16-positive cancers. Study at large: Candidate HPV-specific clones and shared TCR motifs came from a couple of HPV16-positive patients. Findings of the study overall: Only two HPV16-positive patients supplied the functional HPV-specificity definition. Better recurrence-free survival went with HPV-responsive T-cell expansion in HPV16-positive patients. During treatment, candidate HPV-specific clones and E7-related motifs expanded in tumor.

Per the germline V gene, CDR1 is LNHDA and CDR2 is SQIVND (reference sequence). V lost 2 bases and J 0 bases, leaving 11 bases between the germline ends. The CDR3 is made up of 16 amino acids. TCRdb's table, derived via immunoSEQ multiplex PCR, lists solely in-frame clones and lacks some. The sample has around 3,200 clones; approximately 96% are singletons. The TCR sequence derives from a human donor with HPV-associated anogenital cancer. J is TRBJ1-3 and V is TRBV19, with D possibly matching TRBD1 (6 bases). Sampling was done from a patient who underwent chemoradiotherapy. Written as DNA, the CDR3 is TGTGCCAGTAGTATAAGAGGACAGCACTCTGGAAACACCATATATTTT. This translates into CASSIRGQHSGNTIYF. The full variable domain, its missing parts supplied by reference TRBV19 and TRBJ1-3, is DGGITQSPKYLFRKEGQNVTLSCEQNLNHDAMYWYRQDPGQGLRLIYYSQIVNDFQKGDIAEGYSVSREKKESFPLTVTSAQKNPTAFYLCASSIRGQHSGNTIYFGEGSWLTVV.